Following are 9 T cell receptor beta chains from one sample sequenced in a study of blood T cells in healthy people across ages (dated by TCRdb to 2014 to 2015). Library creation used 5' RACE. Sequencing instrument: Illumina HiSeq 2500. A second roughly 6 to 11 cycle PCR used a sample-barcoded 5' primer and a J-beta primer mix. TCRdb redid the processing of the public reads, applying fastp at Q25 and MiXCR, and retained in-frame beta chains. All rows with the same CDR3 protein become a single entry with the most common DNA and genes. For this sample there are about 1.6 million distinct CDR3 sequences; about 32% appear just once. The ten most abundant clones make up roughly 12% of the sample. The sequencing input was blood. Receptor source: a woman aged 30 to 39 in good health.

The chain combines TRBV30 with TRBJ2-1; TRBD1 matches 9 bases. The germline gives CDR1 GTSNPN, CDR2 SVGIG (reference sequence). The V gene end was trimmed by 1 base and the J gene end by 7 bases; junction bases not matched to a gene: 5. The CDR3 is 14 amino acids. CDR3 DNA sequence: TGTGCCTGGAGTGGGGGACAGGGAATAAATGAGCAGTTCTTC. Translation: CAWSGGQGINEQFF.

This clonotype was detected a few times. This chain joins TRBV4-2 and TRBJ1-2, with a tentative D call TRBD1 (6 bases). The germline gives CDR1 LGHNA, CDR2 YNFKEQ. The CDR3 is 17 amino acids. Trimming took off 0 bases at V and 8 bases at J, with 22 bases between the two ends. The CDR3 protein is CASSQDAARGTKIGYTF. The DNA for the CDR3 is TGTGCCAGCAGCCAAGATGCCGCGCGAGGGACAAAAATCGGCTACACCTTC.

V gene TRBV30 combines with J gene TRBJ2-3; 10 positions match TRBD2. The ends lost 8 bases at V and 0 bases at J; junction bases unmatched: 20. The CDR3 has 19 residues. Germline CDR1 is GTSNPN and CDR2 is SVGIG (reference sequence). Here the CDR3 DNA reads TGTGCCCGAGACGTCGACTTTTCTAGCGGGAGAACTAGCACAGATACGCAGTATTTT. Translation: CARDVDFSSGRTSTDTQYF.

V gene TRBV27 combines with J gene TRBJ1-2; D perhaps matches TRBD1 (6 bases). Trimming removed 2 bases from V and 4 bases from J, with 11 bases in between. CDR1 MNHEY and CDR2 SMNVEV come from the germline V gene (reference sequence). The CDR3 runs to 14 residues. The CDR3 DNA reads TGTGCCAGCAGTTTAAGGGGGGGACCCTATGGCTACACCTTC. It encodes CASSLRGGPYGYTF.

This clonotype turned up a few times. This chain connects TRBV6-2 or TRBV6-3 to TRBJ1-6; TRBD1 matches 9 bases. The CDR3 covers 15 residues. V was pared by 3 bases and J by 9 bases, with 6 bases of the junction left unmatched. Germline CDR1 and CDR2: MNHEY and SVGEGT. For the CDR3, the DNA is TGTGCCAGCAGTTATGGACAGGGGTTTCGTTCACCCCTCCACTTT. Residues: CASSYGQGFRSPLHF.

This clonotype came up a few times. The CDR3 DNA reads as TGTGCCAGCAGCGACGGGCAGGTCGACTCCTACGAGCAGTACTTC. Amino acid sequence: CASSDGQVDSYEQYF. The V gene is TRBV7-8, the J gene TRBJ2-7; D is unresolved. This CDR3 has 15 amino acids. V shed 5 bases and J shed 0 bases, with 14 bases lying between them. Germline V gives CDR1 SGHVS, CDR2 FQNEAQ.

The chain uses TRBV20-1 and TRBJ2-1; 15 bases align to TRBD2. V trimming: 3 bases; J trimming: 2 bases; junction bases outside the gene matches: 2. This CDR3 spans 16 amino acids. CDR1 and CDR2 (germline): DFQATT, SNEGSKA (reference sequence). The CDR3 spells CSARGLAGGAYNEQFF. The CDR3 DNA reads TGCAGTGCTAGGGGACTAGCGGGAGGTGCCTACAATGAGCAGTTCTTC.

This clonotype was found a few times. The V call is TRBV20-1, the J call TRBJ1-5; a possible D gene is TRBD1 (6 bases). V gave up 0 bases and J gave up 3 bases, with 9 bases separating them. This CDR3 region has 14 residues. Per germline, CDR1 DFQATT and CDR2 SNEGSKA (reference sequence). CDR3 nucleotides: TGCAGTGCTAGAGAACAGGGCCTCAATCAGCCCCAGCATTTT. It is translated as CSAREQGLNQPQHF.

This clonotype was seen more than once but under ten times. CDR3 sequence: CAWSFIGQGRETQYF. The CDR3 DNA follows: TGTGCCTGGAGTTTCATCGGACAGGGCAGGGAGACCCAGTACTTC. The chain uses TRBV30 and TRBJ2-5, with 8 bases matching TRBD1. The CDR3 loop spans 15 amino acids. Unmatched junction bases numbered 10, after V lost 2 bases and J lost 5 bases. In germline, CDR1 is GTSNPN, CDR2 SVGIG (reference sequence).